The 29 T cell receptor beta chains below all came from one sample that was sequenced in a study of TIL therapy for anti-PD-1-resistant metastatic lung cancer. The immunoSEQ assay was v3. The data were produced by immunoSEQ multiplex PCR, yet TCRdb's version contains in-frame clones alone and is incomplete. The data show just over 20,000 clones, under 80% seen once. Time point meaning: pre-treatment sample, taken before nivolumab and TIL therapy. The sample was blood, taken at baseline. Receptors originate from a person aged 25-85 years with non-small cell lung cancer.

The table lists this clone with a few counts. The V call is TRBV16, the J call TRBJ1-5; D unresolved. V dropped 3 bases and J dropped 9 bases, with 15 bases sitting between them. Germline CDR1 is KGHSY and CDR2 is FQNENV. There are 14 residues in the CDR3. CDR3 in amino acids: CASSHVGSLGPQHF. DNA of the CDR3: TGTGCCAGCAGCCACGTAGGCAGCCTTGGGCCCCAGCATTTT.

A single count supports this clone. The chain has TRBV30 and TRBJ1-2; TRBD1 is a possible D gene (5 bases). The germline V gene has CDR1 GTSNPN and CDR2 SVGIG (reference sequence). The CDR3 consists of 13 residues. V was cut by 5 bases and J by 6 bases, with 16 bases left in between. CDR3 region: CAWARQFRDGYTF. CDR3 bases: TGTGCCTGGGCCCGACAGTTTAGGGATGGCTACACCTTC. Looking up the rest from reference TRBV30 and TRBJ1-2 gives the full variable domain: SQTIHQWPATLVQPVGSPLSLECTVEGTSNPNLYWYRQAAGRGLQLLFYSVGIGQISSEVPQNLSASRPQDRQFILSSKKLLLSDSGFYLCAWARQFRDGYTFGSGTRLTVV.

The chain employs TRBV5-1 and TRBJ2-1; D ambiguous. Trimming shortened V by 1 base and J by 3 bases, and 5 bases separated the two germline ends. The CDR3 covers 13 residues. The V gene's germline CDR1 is SGHRS and CDR2 YFSETQ. This CDR3 reads CASSLISYNEQFF. The DNA for the CDR3 is TGCGCCAGCAGCTTGATCAGCTACAATGAGCAGTTCTTC.

The table lists this clone with a count of one. The chain joins TRBV5-1 to TRBJ2-7; TRBD2 is a possible D gene (5 bases). CDR3 size: 13 residues. CDR1 and CDR2 (germline): SGHRS, YFSETQ. The V end was cut by 7 bases, the J end by 0 bases, with 11 bases between. For the CDR3, the DNA is TGCGCCAGCGGCGGGTCCCCCTCCTACGAGCAGTACTTC. Translating gives CASGGSPSYEQYF.

V usage is TRBV18 and J usage is TRBJ2-7, with D hard to call. The V gene's germline CDR1 is KGHSH and CDR2 LQKENI. V shed 6 bases and J shed 3 bases, with 9 bases lying between them. The CDR3 length is 12 residues. The CDR3: CASSPTDYEQYF. The CDR3 nucleotides read TGTGCCAGCTCGCCCACGGACTACGAGCAGTACTTC.

This sequence joins TRBV4-3 and TRBJ2-5, with 11 bases identical to TRBD2. CDR1 and CDR2 (germline): LGHNA, YSLEER. There are 15 residues in the CDR3. V was clipped by 3 bases and J by 2 bases; unmatched bases: 2. The DNA of the CDR3 is TGCGCCAGCAGCCAGGGGACTAGCGGACAAGAGACCCAGTACTTC. It codes for CASSQGTSGQETQYF.

Regarding this clone: The junction and the germline gene differ at one end; a read error may be behind it. Distinct nucleotide sequences in the sample also encode this CDR3. The chain joins TRBV5-1 to TRBJ2-5; TRBD2 aligns across 14 bases. The CDR3 has 16 residues. The germline gives CDR1 SGHRS, CDR2 YFSETQ. CDR3 nucleotides: TGCGCCAGCAGCATTACGACTAGCGGGGGGGCCGAGACCCAATACTTC. This translates into CASSITTSGGAETQYF.

CDR3 DNA: TGTGCCAGCAGTGAAGCAAGCGTCGGCAATCAGCCCCAGCATTTT. Translated: CASSEASVGNQPQHF. This chain joins TRBV6-1 and TRBJ1-5; D uncertain. Trimming shortened V by 0 bases and J by 2 bases, and 8 bases separated the two germline ends. This CDR3 has 15 residues. CDR1 MNHNS and CDR2 SASEGT come from the germline V gene.

The rearrangement links TRBV2 to TRBJ2-5, with D maybe TRBD1 (6 bases). There are 13 residues in the CDR3. The ends were cut back, 6 bases at V and 13 bases at J, with 21 bases in the middle. CDR1 is SNHLY, CDR2 FYNNEI, per germline. The CDR3 spells CASRKDSQGFPYF. The CDR3 nucleotides read TGTGCCAGCAGGAAGGACAGCCAAGGGTTTCCGTACTTC.

In its sample, this clone was seen a few times. J is TRBJ2-1 and V is TRBV4-2, with 8 bases that match TRBD2. Germline CDR1 is LGHNA and CDR2 is YNFKEQ. The CDR3 is made up of 15 amino acids. Trimming took 0 bases from V and 3 from J; bases not matched to a gene: 1. CDR3 DNA sequence: TGTGCCAGCAGCCAAGAACGGGGGGGCTACAATGAGCAGTTCTTC. This translates into CASSQERGGYNEQFF.

CDR3 region: CASSFFRGDGADTQYF. CDR3 coding DNA: TGTGCCAGCAGCTTCTTCAGGGGCGACGGGGCAGATACGCAGTATTTT. The rearrangement links TRBV11-2 to TRBJ2-3; weak D call: TRBD1 (6 bases). CDR3 size: 16 residues. Germline values: CDR1 SGHAT, CDR2 FQNNGV. The V end lost 3 bases, the J end lost 4 bases, and 17 bases lay between the germline ends.

The J gene is TRBJ1-1, the V gene TRBV6-1, with a possible D match to TRBD1 (5 bases). V was trimmed by 6 bases and J by 1 base, leaving 12 bases between them. Germline CDR1 reads MNHNS; CDR2 reads SASEGT. This CDR3 has 14 amino acids. The chain's CDR3 is CASRQDGGNTEAFF. The CDR3 bases are TGTGCCAGCAGACAGGATGGGGGGAACACTGAAGCTTTCTTT.

The chain carries TRBV7-8 and TRBJ2-3, with 7 bases fitting TRBD1. Germline CDR1 is SGHVS and CDR2 is FQNEAQ. The CDR3 has 15 amino acids. The J segment lost 4 bases and the V segment lost 3 bases, leaving 7 bases of the junction unmatched. CDR3: CASSFEGAGSDTQYF. In DNA form, the CDR3 reads TGTGCCAGCAGCTTTGAGGGGGCCGGGTCAGATACGCAGTATTTT.

The chain employs TRBV7-2 and TRBJ2-5; D tentatively fits TRBD1 or TRBD2 (5 bases each). The end of the DNA fits TRBJ2-7 better, so the J call may be wrong. The CDR3 covers 13 residues. Germline V CDR1 and CDR2: SGHTA, FQGNSA. Here the CDR3 DNA reads TGTGCCAGCAGCTACCGGGACGGCTACGAGCAGTACTTC. Its translation is CASSYRDGYEQYF.

The CDR3 DNA follows: TGTGCCAGCAGTGAAGCGCCCCTAGTGGCCCAGTACTTC. Translated, it gives CASSEAPLVAQYF. V usage is TRBV6-1 and J usage is TRBJ2-5; D is unclear. The CDR3 runs to 13 residues. Trimming cost V 0 bases and J 9 bases, with 11 bases left between them. Germline V lookup: CDR1 MNHNS, CDR2 SASEGT.

The chain recombines TRBV29-1 with TRBJ2-5; 10 bases agree with TRBD1. CDR3 size: 15 residues. Germline V gene lookup returns CDR1 SQVTM and CDR2 ANQGSEA. V shed 5 bases and J 6 bases; nucleotides not matched to a gene: 12. Written as DNA, the CDR3 is TGCAGCGTTCTGACAGGGGGCCAATCTTTAAAGACCCAGTACTTC. Its translation: CSVLTGGQSLKTQYF.

This rearrangement joins TRBV7-9 to TRBJ2-5; no clear D. The length of the CDR3 is 14 residues. Trimming shortened V by 1 base and J by 1 base, and 7 bases separated the two germline ends. CDR1 is SEHNR and CDR2 is FQNEAQ in the germline V gene (reference sequence). CDR3: CASSLDGTQETQYF. CDR3 nucleotide sequence: TGTGCCAGCAGCTTAGATGGCACCCAAGAGACCCAGTACTTC.

The rearrangement joins TRBV6-1 to TRBJ1-2; 10 bases align to TRBD1. Germline V gives CDR1 MNHNS, CDR2 SASEGT. This CDR3 comprises 16 residues. Germline trimming cut 0 bases from V and 4 bases from J; bases unmatched to any gene: 5. The CDR3 protein is CASSEALGQGGYGYTF. The CDR3 coding sequence is TGTGCCAGCAGTGAAGCCCTTGGACAGGGGGGCTATGGCTACACCTTC.

The rearrangement uses TRBV6-4 and TRBJ1-1; TRBD1 agrees at 8 bases. CDR1 is MRHNA, CDR2 SNTAGT, per germline. The V segment lost 0 bases and the J segment 5 bases; nucleotides outside the gene matches: 5. This CDR3 comprises 15 residues. The CDR3 region has the DNA TGTGCCAGCAGTGACTCGGACAGGGTTGAAACTGAAGCTTTCTTT. Protein product: CASSDSDRVETEAFF.

The chain uses TRBV7-2 and TRBJ2-3; D gene uncertain. There are 15 residues in the CDR3. V lost 5 bases, J lost 2 bases, and 14 bases lay in between. Germline values: CDR1 SGHTA, CDR2 FQGNSA. The CDR3 region is CASSQPLGITDTQYF. DNA for the CDR3: TGTGCCAGCAGCCAGCCTCTTGGCATCACAGATACGCAGTATTTT.

The chain carries TRBV28 and TRBJ1-1, with 7 bases that match TRBD1. The germline V gene encodes CDR1 MDHEN and CDR2 SYDVKM. The CDR3 length is 15 residues. After removal of 1 base from V and 3 bases from J, the junction contained 5 bases not matched to a gene. The CDR3 coding sequence is TGTGCCAGCAGTTTATATTCAGGGGGGGACACTGAAGCTTTCTTT. Translating it yields CASSLYSGGDTEAFF. The variable domain in full, with the rest retrieved from reference TRBV28 and TRBJ1-1, is DVKVTQSSRYLVKRTGEKVFLECVQDMDHENMFWYRQDPGLGLRLIYFSYDVKMKEKGDIPEGYSVSREKKERFSLILESASTNQTSMYLCASSLYSGGDTEAFFGQGTRLTVV.

This chain connects TRBV29-1 to TRBJ2-3, with a possible D match to TRBD1 (6 bases). Trimming took off 4 bases at V and 2 bases at J, with 16 bases between the two ends. CDR3 length: 15 residues. The germline gives CDR1 SQVTM, CDR2 ANQGSEA. CDR3 loop: CSVVGKGVTTDTQYF. The DNA for the CDR3 is TGCAGCGTTGTAGGGAAGGGGGTCACCACAGATACGCAGTATTTT.

The chain couples TRBV19 to TRBJ2-1; 8 bases fit TRBD1. With 11 bases clipped from V and 6 bases from J, the junction kept 6 bases outside the gene matches. This CDR3 has 12 residues. Germline lookup yields CDR1 LNHDA and CDR2 SQIVND (reference sequence). The CDR3 sequence is CAVRQGANEQFF. CDR3 bases: TGTGCCGTTCGTCAGGGGGCCAATGAGCAGTTCTTC.

The chain joins TRBV9 to TRBJ1-2; 7 bases are shared with TRBD1. The CDR3 has 14 residues. V dropped 0 bases and J dropped 7; count of bases not matched to a gene: 6. Per germline, CDR1 SGDLS and CDR2 YYNGEE. The CDR3 here is CASSVESGGIGYTF. The DNA for the CDR3 is TGTGCCAGCAGCGTAGAGTCAGGGGGTATTGGCTACACCTTC.

The rearrangement links TRBV2 to TRBJ1-5; D is unclear. V was shortened by 9 bases and J by 9 bases, with 18 bases between the two germline ends. This CDR3 comprises 13 residues. The germline gives CDR1 SNHLY, CDR2 FYNNEI. The DNA of the CDR3 is TGTGCCAGTAAGAGGGAGGAGGATCGGCCCCAGCATTTT. Encoded protein: CASKREEDRPQHF. The complete variable domain, with remaining parts taken from reference TRBV2 and TRBJ1-5, reads EPEVTQTPSHQVTQMGQEVILRCVPISNHLYFYWYRQILGQKVEFLVSFYNNEISEKSEIFDDQFSVERPDGSNFTLKIRSTKLEDSAMYFCASKREEDRPQHFGDGTRLSIL.

The chain recombines TRBV5-1 with TRBJ1-2; D is perhaps TRBD1 (5 bases). Germline V gives CDR1 SGHRS, CDR2 YFSETQ. The CDR3 runs to 14 residues. V lost 0 bases, J lost 6 bases, and 12 bases lay in between. The CDR3 loop reads CASSLAMGEDGYTF. The DNA of the CDR3 is TGCGCCAGCAGCTTGGCCATGGGGGAGGATGGCTACACCTTC.

This rearrangement joins TRBV19 to TRBJ2-7; D assignment may be TRBD1 or TRBD2 (5 bases each). Germline CDR1 reads LNHDA; CDR2 reads SQIVND (reference sequence). The CDR3 runs to 13 residues. V lost 6 bases and J 11 bases, leaving 20 bases between the germline ends. Here the CDR3 reads CASSFTDNSEEYF. In nucleotides, the CDR3 is TGTGCCAGTAGCTTTACGGACAACTCGGAGGAGTACTTC.

This chain connects TRBV19 to TRBJ1-1, with TRBD1 matching over 7 bases. The CDR3 has 14 amino acids. Looked up from germline, CDR1 is LNHDA and CDR2 is SQIVND (reference sequence). After removal of 3 bases from V and 4 bases from J, the junction contained 5 bases not matched to a gene. CDR3 nucleotides: TGTGCCAGTAGTATCCAGGGGGGGGGCACTGAAGCTTTCTTT. Protein sequence: CASSIQGGGTEAFF.

This clone was recorded once. The chain's CDR3 is CASSQDGWTQYF. The CDR3 DNA reads TGTGCCAGCAGCCAGGACGGTTGGACCCAGTACTTC. The chain recombines TRBV5-4 with TRBJ2-5; D gene ambiguous. Germline assignment: CDR1 SGHNT and CDR2 YYREEE (reference sequence). V was clipped by 4 bases and J by 7 bases, with 11 bases between them. This CDR3 region has 12 residues.